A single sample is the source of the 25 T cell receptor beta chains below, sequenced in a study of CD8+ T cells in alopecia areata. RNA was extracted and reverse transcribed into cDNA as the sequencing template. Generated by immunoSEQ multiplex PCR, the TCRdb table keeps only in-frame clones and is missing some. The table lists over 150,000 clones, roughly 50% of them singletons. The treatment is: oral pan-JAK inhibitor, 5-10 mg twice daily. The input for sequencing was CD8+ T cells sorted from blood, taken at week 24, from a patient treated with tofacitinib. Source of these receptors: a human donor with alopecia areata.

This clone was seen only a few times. As DNA, the CDR3 is TGCGCCAGCAGCCAAGAGGAGCCGTGGGGCGATGAGCAGTTCTTC. Protein: CASSQEEPWGDEQFF. The chain employs TRBV4-1 and TRBJ2-1, with TRBD1 as a possible D gene (5 bases). CDR1 is MGHRA and CDR2 is YSYEKL in the germline V gene. The CDR3 covers 15 residues. V lost 0 bases and J 8 bases, leaving 14 bases between the germline ends.

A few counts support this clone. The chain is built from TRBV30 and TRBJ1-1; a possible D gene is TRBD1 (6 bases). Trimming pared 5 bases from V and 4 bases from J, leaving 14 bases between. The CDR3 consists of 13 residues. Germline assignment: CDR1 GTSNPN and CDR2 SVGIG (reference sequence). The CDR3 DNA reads TGTGCCTGGTCGCCGGGGGGGGCCACTGAAGCTTTCTTT. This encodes CAWSPGGATEAFF.

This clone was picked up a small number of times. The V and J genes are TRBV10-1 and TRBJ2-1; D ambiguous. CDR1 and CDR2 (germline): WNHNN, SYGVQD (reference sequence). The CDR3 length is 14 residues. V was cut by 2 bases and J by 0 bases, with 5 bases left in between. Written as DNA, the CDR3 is TGCGCCAGCAGTGAGGGAAGCTCCTACAATGAGCAGTTCTTC. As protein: CASSEGSSYNEQFF.

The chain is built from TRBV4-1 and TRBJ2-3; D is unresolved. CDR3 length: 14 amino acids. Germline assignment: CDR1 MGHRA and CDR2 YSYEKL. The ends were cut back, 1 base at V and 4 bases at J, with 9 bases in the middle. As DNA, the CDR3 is TGCGCCAGCAGCCAAGGGAATACTGCAGATACGCAGTATTTT. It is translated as CASSQGNTADTQYF.

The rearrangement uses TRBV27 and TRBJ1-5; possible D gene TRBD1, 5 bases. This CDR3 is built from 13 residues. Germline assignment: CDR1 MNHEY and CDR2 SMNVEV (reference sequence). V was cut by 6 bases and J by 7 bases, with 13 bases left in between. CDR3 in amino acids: CASSPDQGQPQHF. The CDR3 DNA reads TGTGCCAGCAGCCCTGATCAGGGCCAGCCCCAGCATTTT.

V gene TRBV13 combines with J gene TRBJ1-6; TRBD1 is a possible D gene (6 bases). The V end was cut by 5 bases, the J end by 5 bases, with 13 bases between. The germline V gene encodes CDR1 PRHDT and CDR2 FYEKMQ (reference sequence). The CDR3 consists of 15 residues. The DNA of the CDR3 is TGTGCCAGCAGCGTCAGGGACAATCATAATTCACCCCTCCACTTT. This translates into CASSVRDNHNSPLHF.

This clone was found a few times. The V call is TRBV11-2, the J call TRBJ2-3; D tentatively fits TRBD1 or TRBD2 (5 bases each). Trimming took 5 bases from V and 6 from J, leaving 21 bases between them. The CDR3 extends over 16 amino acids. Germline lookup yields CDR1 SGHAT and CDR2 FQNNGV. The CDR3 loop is CASSGGSGLLSDTQYF. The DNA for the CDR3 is TGTGCCAGCAGCGGAGGATCAGGGTTATTAAGTGATACGCAGTATTTT.

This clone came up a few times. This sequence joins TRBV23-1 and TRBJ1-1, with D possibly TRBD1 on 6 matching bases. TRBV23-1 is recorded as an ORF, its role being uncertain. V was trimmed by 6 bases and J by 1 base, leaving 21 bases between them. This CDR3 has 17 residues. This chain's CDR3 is CASRGHRGPLPNTEAFF. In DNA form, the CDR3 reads TGCGCCAGCAGGGGACACCGGGGACCTCTTCCGAACACTGAAGCTTTCTTT.

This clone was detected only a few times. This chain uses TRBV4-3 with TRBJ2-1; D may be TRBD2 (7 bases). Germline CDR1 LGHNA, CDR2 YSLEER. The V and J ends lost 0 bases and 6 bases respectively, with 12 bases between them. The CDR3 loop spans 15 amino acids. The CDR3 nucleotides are TGCGCCAGCAGCCAAGAGGGGGGGCGTGGCAATGAGCAGTTCTTC. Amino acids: CASSQEGGRGNEQFF.

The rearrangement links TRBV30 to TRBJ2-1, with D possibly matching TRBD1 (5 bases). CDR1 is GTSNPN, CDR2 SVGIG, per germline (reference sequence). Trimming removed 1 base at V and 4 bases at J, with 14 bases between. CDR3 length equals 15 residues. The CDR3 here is CAWSAGRVGYNEQFF. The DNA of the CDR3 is TGTGCCTGGAGTGCGGGCAGGGTTGGTTACAATGAGCAGTTCTTC.

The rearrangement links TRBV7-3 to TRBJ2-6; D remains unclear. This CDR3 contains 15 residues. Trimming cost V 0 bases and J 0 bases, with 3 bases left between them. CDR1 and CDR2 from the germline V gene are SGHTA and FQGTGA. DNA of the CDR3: TGTGCCAGCAGCTTAACGACCTCTGGGGCCAACGTCCTGACTTTC. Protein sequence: CASSLTTSGANVLTF.

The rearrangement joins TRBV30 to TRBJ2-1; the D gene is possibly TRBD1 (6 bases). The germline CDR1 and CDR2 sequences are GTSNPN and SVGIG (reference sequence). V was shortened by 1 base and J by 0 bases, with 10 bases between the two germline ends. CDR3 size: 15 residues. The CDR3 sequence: CAWSAGAVSYNEQFF. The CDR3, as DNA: TGTGCCTGGAGTGCAGGGGCAGTCTCCTACAATGAGCAGTTCTTC.

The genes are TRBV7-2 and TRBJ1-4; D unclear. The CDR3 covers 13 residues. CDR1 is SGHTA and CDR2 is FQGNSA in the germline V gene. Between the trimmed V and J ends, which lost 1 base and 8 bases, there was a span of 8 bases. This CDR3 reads CASSLGVQEKLFF. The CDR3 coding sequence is TGTGCCAGCAGCTTAGGGGTACAGGAAAAACTGTTTTTT.

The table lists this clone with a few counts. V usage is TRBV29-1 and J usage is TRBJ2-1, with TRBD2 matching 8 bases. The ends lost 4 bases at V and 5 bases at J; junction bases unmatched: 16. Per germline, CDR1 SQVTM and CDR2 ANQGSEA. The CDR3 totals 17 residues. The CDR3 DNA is TGCAGCGTTGTGGGGTTTTGGGAGCGGGGGCAAAACAATGAGCAGTTCTTC. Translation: CSVVGFWERGQNNEQFF.

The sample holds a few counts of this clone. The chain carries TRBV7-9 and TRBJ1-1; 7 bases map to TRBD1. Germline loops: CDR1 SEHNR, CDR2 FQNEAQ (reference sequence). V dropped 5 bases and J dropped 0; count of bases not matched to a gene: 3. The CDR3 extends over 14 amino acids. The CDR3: CASSLDRVNTEAFF. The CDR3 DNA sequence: TGTGCCAGCAGCCTCGACAGGGTGAACACTGAAGCTTTCTTT.

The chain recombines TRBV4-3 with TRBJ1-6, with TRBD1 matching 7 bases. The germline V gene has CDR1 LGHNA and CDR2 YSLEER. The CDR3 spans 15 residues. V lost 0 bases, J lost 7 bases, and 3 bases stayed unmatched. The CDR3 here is CASSQDKGANSPLHF. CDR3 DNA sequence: TGCGCCAGCAGCCAAGATAAGGGGGCGAATTCACCCCTCCACTTT.

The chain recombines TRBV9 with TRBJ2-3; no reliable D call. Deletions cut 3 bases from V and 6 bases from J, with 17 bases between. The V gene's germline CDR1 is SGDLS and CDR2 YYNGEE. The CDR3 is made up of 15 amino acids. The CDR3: CASSETPNRRDTQYF. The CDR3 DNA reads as TGTGCCAGCAGCGAGACGCCCAACAGACGGGATACGCAGTATTTT.

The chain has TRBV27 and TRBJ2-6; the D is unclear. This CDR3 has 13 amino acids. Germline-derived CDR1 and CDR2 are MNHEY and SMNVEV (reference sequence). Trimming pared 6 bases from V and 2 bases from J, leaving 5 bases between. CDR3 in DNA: TGTGCCAGCAGCATACCTGGGGCCAACGTCCTGACTTTC. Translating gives CASSIPGANVLTF.

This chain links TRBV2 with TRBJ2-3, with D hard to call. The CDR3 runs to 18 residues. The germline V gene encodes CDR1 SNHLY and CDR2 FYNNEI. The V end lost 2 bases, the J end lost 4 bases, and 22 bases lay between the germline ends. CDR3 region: CASSESLARQRQADTQYF. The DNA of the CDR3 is TGTGCCAGCAGTGAAAGTTTGGCTAGGCAACGTCAAGCAGATACGCAGTATTTT.

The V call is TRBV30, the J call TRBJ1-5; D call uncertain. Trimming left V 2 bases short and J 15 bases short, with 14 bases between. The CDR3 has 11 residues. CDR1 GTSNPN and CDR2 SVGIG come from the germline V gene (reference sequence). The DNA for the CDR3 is TGTGCCTGGAGTTCTATTCGGAACCCGCATTTT. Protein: CAWSSIRNPHF.

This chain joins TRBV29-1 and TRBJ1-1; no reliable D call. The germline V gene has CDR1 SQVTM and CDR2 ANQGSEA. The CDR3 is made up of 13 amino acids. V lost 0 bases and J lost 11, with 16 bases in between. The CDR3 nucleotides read TGCAGCGTTGAAGAGGAGATTTTCGCAGCCGCTTTCTTT. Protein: CSVEEEIFAAAFF.

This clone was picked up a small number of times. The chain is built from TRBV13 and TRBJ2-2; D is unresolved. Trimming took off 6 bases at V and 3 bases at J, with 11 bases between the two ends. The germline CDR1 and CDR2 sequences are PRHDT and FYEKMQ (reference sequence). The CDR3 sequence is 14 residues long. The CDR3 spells CASSGQTDTGELFF. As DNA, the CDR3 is TGTGCCAGCAGTGGTCAGACGGACACCGGGGAGCTGTTTTTT.

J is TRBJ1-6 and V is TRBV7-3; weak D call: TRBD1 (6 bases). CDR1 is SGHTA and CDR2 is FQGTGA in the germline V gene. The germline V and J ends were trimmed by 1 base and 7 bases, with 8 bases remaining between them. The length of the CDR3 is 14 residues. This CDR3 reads CASSLRGHNSPLHF. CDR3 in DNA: TGTGCCAGCAGCTTAAGGGGACACAATTCACCCCTCCACTTT.

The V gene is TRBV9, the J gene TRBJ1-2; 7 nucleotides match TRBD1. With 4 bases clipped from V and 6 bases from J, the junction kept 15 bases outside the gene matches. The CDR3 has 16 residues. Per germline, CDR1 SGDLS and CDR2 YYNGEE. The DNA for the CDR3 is TGTGCCAGCAGCTCATCCCGGTCCGGGGACAGCCATGGCTACACCTTC. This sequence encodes CASSSSRSGDSHGYTF.

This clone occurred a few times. DNA of the CDR3: TGTGCCAGTAGTATAAAGGGGGGCCGCTACGAGCAGTACTTC. Amino acids: CASSIKGGRYEQYF. This rearrangement joins TRBV30 to TRBJ2-7; the D gene could be TRBD1 or TRBD2 (6 bases each). From germline, CDR1 is GTSNPN and CDR2 SVGIG (reference sequence). The CDR3 spans 14 residues. With 8 bases removed from V and 3 bases from J, the gap between germline ends came to 20 bases.